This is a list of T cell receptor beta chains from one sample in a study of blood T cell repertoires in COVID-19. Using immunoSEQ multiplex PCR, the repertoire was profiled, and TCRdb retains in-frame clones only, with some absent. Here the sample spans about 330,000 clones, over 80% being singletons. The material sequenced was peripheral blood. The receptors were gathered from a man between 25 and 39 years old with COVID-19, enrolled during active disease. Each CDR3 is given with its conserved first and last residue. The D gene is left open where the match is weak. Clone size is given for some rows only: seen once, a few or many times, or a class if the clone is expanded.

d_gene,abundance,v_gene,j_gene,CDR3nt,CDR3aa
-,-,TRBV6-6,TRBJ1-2,TGTGCCAGCTGGAAAATGTCGGGTCTGAGTGGCTACACCTTC,CASWKMSGLSGYTF
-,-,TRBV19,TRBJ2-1,TGTGCCACCGACGGCGCGAGGGGGACTACAGGTGAGCAGTTCTTC,CATDGARGTTGEQFF
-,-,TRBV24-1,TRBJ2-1,TGTGCCACCAGTGACCACCCCGCGGTCTCCTACAATGAGCAGTTCTTC,CATSDHPAVSYNEQFF
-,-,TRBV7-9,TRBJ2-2,TGTGCCAGCAGATCAGACAGGAACACCGGGGAGCTGTTTTTT,CASRSDRNTGELFF
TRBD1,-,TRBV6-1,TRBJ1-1,TGTGCCAGCAGTGAAACACAGGGGGCCCACACTGAAGCTTTCTTT,CASSETQGAHTEAFF
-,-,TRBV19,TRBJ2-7,TGTGCCAGTAGTGAGTGGGCAGCACCCCGCTACGAGCAGTACTTC,CASSEWAAPRYEQYF
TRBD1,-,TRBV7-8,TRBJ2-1,TGTGCCAGCAGCTTAGCGTTGGGGACAGGGGGCTACAATGAGCAGTTCTTC,CASSLALGTGGYNEQFF
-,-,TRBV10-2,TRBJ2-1,TGCGCCAGCAGTGACATGTATGAGCAGTTCTTC,CASSDMYEQFF
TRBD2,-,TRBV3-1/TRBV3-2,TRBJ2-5,TGTGCCAGCAGCCAAGCCCTGGGACTAGCGGGAGGGTCGTTGACCCAGTACTTC,CASSQALGLAGGSLTQYF
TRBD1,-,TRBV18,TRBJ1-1,TGTGCCAGCTCACTCTGGGGGACAGCCTCCACTGAAGCTTTCTTT,CASSLWGTASTEAFF
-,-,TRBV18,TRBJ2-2,TGTGTCAGCTCACCCCGGGGCACCGGGGAGCTGTTTTTT,CVSSPRGTGELFF
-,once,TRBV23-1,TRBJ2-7,TGCGCCAGCAGTCAACTAACTAGGAGCTCCTACGAGCAGTACTTC,CASSQLTRSSYEQYF
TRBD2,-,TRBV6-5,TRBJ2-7,TGTGCCAGCAGCTCCGTCGGGGGGGCGAGCGAGCAGTACTTC,CASSSVGGASEQYF
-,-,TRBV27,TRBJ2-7,TGTGCCAGCAGCCTAACGGGCAGGGGTCCCCCCTACGAGCAGTACTTC,CASSLTGRGPPYEQYF
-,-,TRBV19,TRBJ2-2,TGTGCCAGTAGTATATCCCCTCGTACAGGCCAGGGCACCGGGGAGCTGTTTTTT,CASSISPRTGQGTGELFF
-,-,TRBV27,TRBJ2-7,TGTGCCAGCAGTTTTCAGGGTGCCTACGAGCAGTACTTC,CASSFQGAYEQYF
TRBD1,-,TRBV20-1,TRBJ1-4,TGCAGTGCTAGTGAGACAGGGCAATCAACTAATGAAAAACTGTTTTTT,CSASETGQSTNEKLFF
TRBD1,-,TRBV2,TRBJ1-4,TGTGCCAGCAGATTGACAGGGGCTAATGAAAAACTGTTTTTT,CASRLTGANEKLFF
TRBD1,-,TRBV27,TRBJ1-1,TGTGCCAGCAGGACAGGGTGGGTGAACACTGAAGCTTTCTTT,CASRTGWVNTEAFF
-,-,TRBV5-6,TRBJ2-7,TGTGCCAGCAGCTTGCAGACAGGCTACGAGCAGTACTTC,CASSLQTGYEQYF
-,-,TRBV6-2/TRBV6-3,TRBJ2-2,TGTGCCAGCAGTTACTGGGCGGGTACCGGGGAGCTGTTTTTT,CASSYWAGTGELFF
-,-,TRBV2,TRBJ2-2,TGTGCCAGCATGGGGGCAGGTGCGAACACCGGGGAGCTGTTTTTT,CASMGAGANTGELFF
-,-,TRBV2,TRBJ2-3,TGTGCCAGCAGTGAAGCCCTAGCGTCGTCAGATACGCAGTATTTT,CASSEALASSDTQYF
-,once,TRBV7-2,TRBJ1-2,TGTGCCAGCAGCTTAGAGAGTTATGGCTACACCTTC,CASSLESYGYTF
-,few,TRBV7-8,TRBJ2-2,TGTGCCAGCAGCTCAGATAAGAGGAGCGGGGAGCTGTTTTTT,CASSSDKRSGELFF
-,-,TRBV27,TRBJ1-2,TGTGCCAGCAGTTTAAGGGGAAACTATGGCTACACCTTC,CASSLRGNYGYTF
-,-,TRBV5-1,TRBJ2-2,TGCGCCAGCAGCCCCGACCAGGGGTGGCTAGGGGAGCTGTTTTTT,CASSPDQGWLGELFF
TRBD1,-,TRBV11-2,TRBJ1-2,TGTGCCAGCAGCTCCGGACAGGGCCATGGCTACACCTTC,CASSSGQGHGYTF
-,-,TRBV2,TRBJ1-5,TGTGCCAGCAGTATTTACAGTGGACTGGGCAGCAATCAGCCCCAGCATTTT,CASSIYSGLGSNQPQHF
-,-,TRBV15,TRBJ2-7,TGTGCCACCAGCCGAGTAGCCCACGAGCAGTACTTC,CATSRVAHEQYF
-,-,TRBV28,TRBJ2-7,TGTGCCAGCAGTTCAACAGGCCCCTACGAGCAGTACTTC,CASSSTGPYEQYF
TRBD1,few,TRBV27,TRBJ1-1,TGTGCCAGCAGTTTCGCGGGACAGGGAAACACTGAAGCTTTCTTT,CASSFAGQGNTEAFF
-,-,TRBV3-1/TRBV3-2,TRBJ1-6,TGTGCCAGCAGCCAGGGCCGGAATTCACCCCTCCACTTT,CASSQGRNSPLHF
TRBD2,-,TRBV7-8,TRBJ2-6,TGTGCCAGCAGCCCAAGGAGCGGGGCCGCACCTGGGGCCAACGTCCTGACTTTC,CASSPRSGAAPGANVLTF
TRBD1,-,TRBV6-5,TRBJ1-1,TGTGCCAGCAGTTACTTCGGGACAGGGGTAACTGAAGCTTTCTTT,CASSYFGTGVTEAFF
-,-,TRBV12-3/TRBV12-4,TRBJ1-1,TGTGCCAGCAGTTTTAGGAGTAACACTGAAGCTTTCTTT,CASSFRSNTEAFF
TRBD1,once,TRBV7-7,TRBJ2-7,TGTGCCAGCAGCCAGGACAGGGGCTACGAGCAGTACTTC,CASSQDRGYEQYF
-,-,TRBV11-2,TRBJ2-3,TGTGCCAGCAGCTTAGGGGCAGGGAGGACAGATACGCAGTATTTT,CASSLGAGRTDTQYF
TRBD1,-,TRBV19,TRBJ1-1,TGTGCCAGTACTCTTGGACAGGGACTGAACACTGAAGCTTTCTTT,CASTLGQGLNTEAFF
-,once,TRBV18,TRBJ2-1,TGTGCCAGCTCAGCTAACAGGGATGGTGAGCAGTTCTTC,CASSANRDGEQFF
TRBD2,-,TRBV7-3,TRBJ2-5,TGTGCCAGCAGCTTAGGGGCGGCGGGAGGTCAAGAGACCCAGTACTTC,CASSLGAAGGQETQYF
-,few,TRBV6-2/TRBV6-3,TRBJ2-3,TGTGCCAGCAGTTACGTTTTCCAGGGAAAGGGGCATGTATCAGATACGCAGTATTTT,CASSYVFQGKGHVSDTQYF
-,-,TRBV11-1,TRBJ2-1,TGTGCCAGCAGCCGAGACACGTACAATGAGCAGTTCTTC,CASSRDTYNEQFF
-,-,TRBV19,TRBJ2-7,TGTGCCAGTACGCCCCGAGACGGGGCCTACGAGCAGTACTTC,CASTPRDGAYEQYF
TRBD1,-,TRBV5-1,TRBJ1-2,TGCGCCAGCAGACAGGGGCCGGGGGATGGCTACACCTTC,CASRQGPGDGYTF
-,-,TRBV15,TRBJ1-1,TGTGCCACCAGCGCCCCTGGTATGGGGCGGACTGAAGCTTTCTTT,CATSAPGMGRTEAFF
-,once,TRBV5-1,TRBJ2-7,TGCGCCAGCAGCTTAGACCCCACTAGCTCCTACGAGCAGTACTTC,CASSLDPTSSYEQYF
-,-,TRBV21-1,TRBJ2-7,TGTGCCAGCAGCAAGTCGAGGGTTTTTCGGGGCGAGCAGTACTTC,CASSKSRVFRGEQYF
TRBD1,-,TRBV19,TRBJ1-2,TGTGCCAGTAGTTTCGACAGGGATGCTGGCTACACCTTC,CASSFDRDAGYTF